This TCR beta chain was sequenced during a study of cytomegalovirus exposure and HLA in healthy donors. J lost 10 bases, V lost 6 bases, and 12 bases had no gene match. Looked up from germline, CDR1 is SGHAT and CDR2 is FQDESV (reference sequence). CDR3 length: 15 amino acids. Method: immunoSEQ multiplex PCR; TCRdb's copy keeps in-frame clones and lacks some. The sample comprises 100,000 to 150,000 clones, approximately 94% of which are singletons, and less than 1.5% rests with the top ten. The receptor was derived from a woman aged 18 to 35 in good health and CMV-seronegative. The sample taken for sequencing was PBMCs. The V call is TRBV11-1, the J call TRBJ2-1, with TRBD2 identical over 10 bases. CDR3 sequence reads: CASRPLAGAPQEQFF. CDR3 sequence (DNA): TGTGCCAGCAGGCCTCTAGCGGGAGCTCCCCAGGAGCAGTTCTTC.